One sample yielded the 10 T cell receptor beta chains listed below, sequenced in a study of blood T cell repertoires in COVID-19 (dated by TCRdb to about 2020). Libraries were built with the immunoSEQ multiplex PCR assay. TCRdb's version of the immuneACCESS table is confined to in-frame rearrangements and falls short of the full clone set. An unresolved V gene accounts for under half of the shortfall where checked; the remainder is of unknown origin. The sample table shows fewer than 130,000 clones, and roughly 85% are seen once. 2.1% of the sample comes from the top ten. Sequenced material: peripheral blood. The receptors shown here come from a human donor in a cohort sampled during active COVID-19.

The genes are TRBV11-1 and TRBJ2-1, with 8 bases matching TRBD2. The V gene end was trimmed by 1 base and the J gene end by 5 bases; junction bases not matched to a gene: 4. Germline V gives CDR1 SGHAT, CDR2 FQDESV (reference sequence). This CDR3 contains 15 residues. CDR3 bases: TGTGCCAGCAGCTTAGGGCTAGCGGGTGACAATGAGCAGTTCTTC. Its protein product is CASSLGLAGDNEQFF.

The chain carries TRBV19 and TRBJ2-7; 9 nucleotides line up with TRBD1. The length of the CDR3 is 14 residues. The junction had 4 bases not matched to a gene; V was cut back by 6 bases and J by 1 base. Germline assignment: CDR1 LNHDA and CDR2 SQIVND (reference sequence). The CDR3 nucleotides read TGTGCCAGTAGGGGGACAGGGCCTTCCTACGAGCAGTACTTC. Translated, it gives CASRGTGPSYEQYF.

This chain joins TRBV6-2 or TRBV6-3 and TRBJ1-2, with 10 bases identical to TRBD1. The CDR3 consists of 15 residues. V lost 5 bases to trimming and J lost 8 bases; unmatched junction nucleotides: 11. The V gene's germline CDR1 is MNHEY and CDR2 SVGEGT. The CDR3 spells CASSRTGGSLGGYTF. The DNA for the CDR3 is TGTGCCAGCAGTCGGACAGGGGGGAGTCTGGGAGGCTACACCTTC.

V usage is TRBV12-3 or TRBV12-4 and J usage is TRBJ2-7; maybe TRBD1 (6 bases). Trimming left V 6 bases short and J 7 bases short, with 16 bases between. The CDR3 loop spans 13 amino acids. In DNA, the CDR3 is TGTGCCAGCAGACACAGGGAAGGAGGAGAGCAGTACTTC. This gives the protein CASRHREGGEQYF.

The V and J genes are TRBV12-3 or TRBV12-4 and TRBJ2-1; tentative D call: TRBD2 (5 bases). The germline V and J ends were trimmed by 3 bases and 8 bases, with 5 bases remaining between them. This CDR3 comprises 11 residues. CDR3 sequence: CASSLRDEQFF. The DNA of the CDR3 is TGTGCCAGCAGTTTGAGGGATGAGCAGTTCTTC.

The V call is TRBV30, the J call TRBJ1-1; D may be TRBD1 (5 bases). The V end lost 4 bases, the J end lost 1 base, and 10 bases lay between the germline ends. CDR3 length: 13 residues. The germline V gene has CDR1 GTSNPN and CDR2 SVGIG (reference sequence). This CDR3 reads CAWTGGGNTEAFF. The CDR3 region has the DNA TGTGCCTGGACCGGGGGGGGGAACACTGAAGCTTTCTTT.

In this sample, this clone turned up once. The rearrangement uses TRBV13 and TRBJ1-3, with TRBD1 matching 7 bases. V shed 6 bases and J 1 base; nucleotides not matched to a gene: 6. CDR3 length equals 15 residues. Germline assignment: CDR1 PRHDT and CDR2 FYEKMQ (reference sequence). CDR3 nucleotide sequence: TGTGCCAGCAGACGACAGGGATCATCTGGAAACACCATATATTTT. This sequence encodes CASRRQGSSGNTIYF.

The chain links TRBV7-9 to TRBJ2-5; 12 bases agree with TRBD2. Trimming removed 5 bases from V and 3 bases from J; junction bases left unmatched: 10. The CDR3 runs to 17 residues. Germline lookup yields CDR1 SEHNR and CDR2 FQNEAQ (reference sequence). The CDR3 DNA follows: TGTGCCAGCAGCCGACTAGCGGGAGTTTTGGGGGAAGAGACCCAGTACTTC. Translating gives CASSRLAGVLGEETQYF.

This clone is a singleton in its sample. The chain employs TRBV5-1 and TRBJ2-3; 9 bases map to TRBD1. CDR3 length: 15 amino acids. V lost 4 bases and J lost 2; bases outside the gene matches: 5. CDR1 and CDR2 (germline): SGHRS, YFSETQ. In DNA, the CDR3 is TGCGCCAGCAGCAGGACAGGGGATAACACAGATACGCAGTATTTT. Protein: CASSRTGDNTDTQYF.

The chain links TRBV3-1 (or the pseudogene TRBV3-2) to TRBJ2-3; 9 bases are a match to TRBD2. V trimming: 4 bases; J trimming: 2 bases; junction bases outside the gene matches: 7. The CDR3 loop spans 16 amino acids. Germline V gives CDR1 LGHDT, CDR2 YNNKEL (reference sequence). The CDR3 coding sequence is TGTGCCAGCAGCCTTAGCGGGGGCCTAGACACAGATACGCAGTATTTT. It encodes CASSLSGGLDTDTQYF.